The following is a T cell receptor (beta chain) sequence with its context. Participants spanned ages about 18 to 95 years and resided in 20 to 30 US areas. Participant-given clinical history determined each cohort assignment. This entry is derived from a study of blood T cell repertoires in COVID-19. Across the study: Sites across the United States, Italy and Spain contributed samples from acute and convalescent COVID-19.

Measured with immunoSEQ multiplex PCR; TCRdb has only the in-frame clones, and not every one. The table includes some 300,000 clones, roughly 87% detected once. From germline, CDR1 is MNHEY and CDR2 SMNVEV (reference sequence). The CDR3 has 14 residues. The V end was cut by 5 bases, the J end by 6 bases, with 13 bases between. The sequencing input was PBMCs or T cells enriched from blood (not recorded which). This chain uses TRBV27 with TRBJ1-4; possibly TRBD1 for D (6 bases). The clonotype comes from a woman aged 25 to 39 who had recovered from COVID-19. CDR3 in amino acids: CASSQQGAHEKLFF. CDR3 in DNA: TGTGCCAGCAGTCAACAGGGAGCCCATGAAAAACTGTTTTTT.